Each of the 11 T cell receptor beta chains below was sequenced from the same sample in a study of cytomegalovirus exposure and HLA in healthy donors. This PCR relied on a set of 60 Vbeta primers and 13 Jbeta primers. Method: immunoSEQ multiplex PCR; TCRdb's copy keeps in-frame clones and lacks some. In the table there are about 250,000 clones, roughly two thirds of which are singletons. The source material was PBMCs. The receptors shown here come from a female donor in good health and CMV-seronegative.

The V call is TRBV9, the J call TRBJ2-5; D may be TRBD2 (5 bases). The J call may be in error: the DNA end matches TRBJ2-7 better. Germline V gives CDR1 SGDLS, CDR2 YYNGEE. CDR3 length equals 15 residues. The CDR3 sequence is CASSVGLGSSYEQYF. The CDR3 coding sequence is TGTGCCAGCAGCGTCGGACTCGGAAGTTCCTACGAGCAGTACTTC.

CDR3 loop: CASSLDPGRASYNEQFF. Written as DNA, the CDR3 is TGCGCCAGCAGCTTGGATCCCGGGAGGGCTTCCTACAATGAGCAGTTCTTC. This chain connects TRBV5-1 to TRBJ2-1; 8 bases line up with TRBD2. CDR1 and CDR2 (germline): SGHRS, YFSETQ. The CDR3 has 17 residues. Germline trimming cut 0 bases from V and 1 base from J; bases unmatched to any gene: 6.

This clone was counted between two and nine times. For the CDR3, the DNA is TGCGCCAGCAGCCAGCCACAGAATGGCTACACCTTC. As protein: CASSQPQNGYTF. This chain links TRBV4-1 with TRBJ1-2; D is uncertain. CDR3 length: 12 residues. V lost 3 bases to trimming and J lost 6 bases, with 8 bases between them. Germline V gene sequence: CDR1 MGHRA, CDR2 YSYEKL.

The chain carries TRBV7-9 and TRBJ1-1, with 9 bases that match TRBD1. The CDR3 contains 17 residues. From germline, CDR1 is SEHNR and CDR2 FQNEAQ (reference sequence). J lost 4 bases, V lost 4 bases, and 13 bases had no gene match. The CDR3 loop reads CASSSGTGSGRSTEAFF. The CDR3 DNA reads TGTGCCAGCAGCTCCGGGACAGGGAGCGGAAGGAGCACTGAAGCTTTCTTT.

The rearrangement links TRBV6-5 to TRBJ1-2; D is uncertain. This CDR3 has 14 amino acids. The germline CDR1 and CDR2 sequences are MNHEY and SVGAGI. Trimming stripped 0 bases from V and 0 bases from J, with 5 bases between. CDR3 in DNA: TGTGCCAGCAGTTACTCCCCGGCTAACTATGGCTACACCTTC. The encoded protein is CASSYSPANYGYTF.

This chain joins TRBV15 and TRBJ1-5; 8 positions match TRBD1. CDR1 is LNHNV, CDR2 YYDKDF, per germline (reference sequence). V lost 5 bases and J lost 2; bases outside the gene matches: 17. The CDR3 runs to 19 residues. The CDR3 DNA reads TGTGCCACCAGCCTCGAGGACAGGGCATCCCCCGAAGGCAATCAGCCCCAGCATTTT. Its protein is CATSLEDRASPEGNQPQHF.

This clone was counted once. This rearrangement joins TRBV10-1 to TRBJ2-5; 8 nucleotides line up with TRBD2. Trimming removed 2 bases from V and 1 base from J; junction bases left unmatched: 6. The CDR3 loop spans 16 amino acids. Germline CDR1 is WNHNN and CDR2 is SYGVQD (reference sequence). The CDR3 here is CASSEGGSGTQETQYF. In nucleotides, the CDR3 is TGCGCCAGCAGTGAGGGCGGTAGCGGGACCCAAGAGACCCAGTACTTC.

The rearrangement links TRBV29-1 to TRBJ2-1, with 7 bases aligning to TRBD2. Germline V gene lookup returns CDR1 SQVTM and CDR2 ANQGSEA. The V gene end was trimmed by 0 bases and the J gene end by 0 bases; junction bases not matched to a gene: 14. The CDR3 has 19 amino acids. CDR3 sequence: CSVEDPLTGGLSSYNEQFF. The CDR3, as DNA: TGCAGCGTTGAAGATCCCCTAACGGGAGGACTCAGCTCCTACAATGAGCAGTTCTTC.

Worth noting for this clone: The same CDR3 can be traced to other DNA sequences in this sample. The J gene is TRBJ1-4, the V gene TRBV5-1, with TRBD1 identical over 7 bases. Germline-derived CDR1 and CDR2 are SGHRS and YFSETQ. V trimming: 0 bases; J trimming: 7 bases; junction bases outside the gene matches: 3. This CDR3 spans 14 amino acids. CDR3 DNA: TGCGCCAGCAGCTTGGGACAGGGAGGTGAAAAACTGTTTTTT. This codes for CASSLGQGGEKLFF.

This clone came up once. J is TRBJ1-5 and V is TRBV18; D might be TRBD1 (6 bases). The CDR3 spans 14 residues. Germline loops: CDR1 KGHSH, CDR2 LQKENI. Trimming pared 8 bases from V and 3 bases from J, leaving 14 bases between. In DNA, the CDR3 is TGTGCCAGCGCAGGACAGTATGACAATCAGCCCCAGCATTTT. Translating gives CASAGQYDNQPQHF. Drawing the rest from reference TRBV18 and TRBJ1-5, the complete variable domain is NAGVMQNPRHLVRRRGQEARLRCSPMKGHSHVYWYRQLPEEGLKFMVYLQKENIIDESGMPKERFSAEFPKEGPSILRIQQVVRGDSAAYFCASAGQYDNQPQHFGDGTRLSIL.

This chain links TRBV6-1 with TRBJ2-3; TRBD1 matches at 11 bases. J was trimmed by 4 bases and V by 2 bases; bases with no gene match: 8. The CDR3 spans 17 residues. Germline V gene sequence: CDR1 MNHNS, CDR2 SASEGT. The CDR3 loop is CASSERFGQGASDTQYF. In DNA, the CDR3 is TGTGCCAGCAGTGAACGGTTCGGACAGGGGGCCTCAGATACGCAGTATTTT.